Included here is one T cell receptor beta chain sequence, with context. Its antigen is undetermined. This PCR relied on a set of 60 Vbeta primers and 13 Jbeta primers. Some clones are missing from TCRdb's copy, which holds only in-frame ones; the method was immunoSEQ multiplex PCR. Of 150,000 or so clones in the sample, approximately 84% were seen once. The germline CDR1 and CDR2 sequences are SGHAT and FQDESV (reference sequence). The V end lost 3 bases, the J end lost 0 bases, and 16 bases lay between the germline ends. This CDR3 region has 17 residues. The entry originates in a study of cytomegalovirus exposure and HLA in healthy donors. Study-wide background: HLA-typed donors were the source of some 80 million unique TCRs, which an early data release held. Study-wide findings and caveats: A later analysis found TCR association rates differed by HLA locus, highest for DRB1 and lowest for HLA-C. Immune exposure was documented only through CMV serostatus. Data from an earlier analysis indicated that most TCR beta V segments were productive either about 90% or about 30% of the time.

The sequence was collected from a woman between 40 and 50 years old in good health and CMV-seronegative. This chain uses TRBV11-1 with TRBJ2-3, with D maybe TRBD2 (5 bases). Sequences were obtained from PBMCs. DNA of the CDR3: TGTGCCAGCAGCTTTGATTCCGTAGCGCTTAGCACAGATACGCAGTATTTT. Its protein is CASSFDSVALSTDTQYF. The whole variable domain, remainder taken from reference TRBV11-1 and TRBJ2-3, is EAEVAQSPRYKITEKSQAVAFWCDPISGHATLYWYRQILGQGPELLVQFQDESVVDDSQLPKDRFSAERLKGVDSTLKIQPAELGDSAMYLCASSFDSVALSTDTQYFGPGTRLTVL.